This T cell receptor beta chain was profiled in a study of CD8+CD57+ T cells in acquired aplastic anemia. V lost 5 bases, J lost 4 bases, and 10 bases lay in between. The CDR3 has 12 residues. Germline lookup yields CDR1 DFQATT and CDR2 SNEGSKA (reference sequence). Genomic DNA constituted the template upon which TCR beta VDJ and CDR3 profiling was performed. Each CDR3 protein is one row after TCRdb ran MiXCR on the reads. The table lists approximately 65,000 distinct CDR3 sequences, less than 65% of them singletons. The chain employs TRBV20-1 and TRBJ2-3, with D perhaps being TRBD1 or TRBD2 (6 bases each). Sequenced: sorted CD4+, CD8+, or CD8+CD57+ T cells (not recorded which) from PBMCs. The sequence was obtained from a human donor in good health, serving as a control. CDR3 amino acids: CSAEGGADTQYF. Written as DNA, the CDR3 is TGCAGTGCTGAGGGGGGCGCAGATACGCAGTATTTT.